The next 11 T cell receptor beta chains were all read from a single sample in a study of early T cells in non-severe SARS-CoV-2 infection. TCRdb used MiXCR to reprocess the 5' RACE reads, holding one entry per CDR3 protein. The sample contains 97,000 or so distinct CDR3 sequences, under 15% of which appear only once. Material: whole blood. These receptors came from an adult who was a healthcare worker with PCR-confirmed SARS-CoV-2 infection or an uninfected control (not recorded which).

J is TRBJ2-5 and V is TRBV5-5; the D gene is possibly TRBD2 (5 bases). Trimming removed 5 bases at V and 2 bases at J, with 13 bases between. This CDR3 is 14 amino acids long. Germline V gene data show CDR1 as SGHKS and CDR2 as YYEKEE (reference sequence). The CDR3 here is CASSVAGGQETQYF. The CDR3 DNA reads as TGTGCCAGCAGTGTCGCAGGAGGTCAAGAGACCCAGTACTTC.

Ten or more counts support this clonotype. The chain carries TRBV14 and TRBJ1-1; weak D call: TRBD1 (6 bases). Germline loops: CDR1 SGHDN, CDR2 FVKESK. Trimming took off 4 bases at V and 12 bases at J, with 18 bases between the two ends. The CDR3 spans 13 residues. DNA for the CDR3: TGTGCCAGCAGCCGGGCGATGGGACAAGGATCTTTCTTT. This gives the protein CASSRAMGQGSFF. The entire variable domain, with the rest obtained from reference TRBV14 and TRBJ1-1, is as follows: EAGVTQFPSHSVIEKGQTVTLRCDPISGHDNLYWYRRVMGKEIKFLLHFVKESKQDESGMPNNRFLAERTGGTYSTLKVQPAELEDSGVYFCASSRAMGQGSFFGQGTRLTVV.

The chain joins TRBV20-1 to TRBJ2-1; tentatively, D is TRBD2 (5 bases). CDR1 is DFQATT, CDR2 SNEGSKA, per germline (reference sequence). Deletions cut 4 bases from V and 0 bases from J, with 13 bases between. The CDR3 contains 15 residues. The CDR3, as DNA: TGCAGTGCTACCACCGGACTTAGCTCCTACAATGAGCAGTTCTTC. Its translation: CSATTGLSSYNEQFF.

The chain uses TRBV20-1 and TRBJ1-6; D is perhaps TRBD1 (6 bases). V lost 7 bases, J lost 8 bases, and 18 bases lay in between. Looked up from germline, CDR1 is DFQATT and CDR2 is SNEGSKA (reference sequence). This CDR3 region has 14 residues. CDR3 in DNA: TGCAGTGTTAGTGGGGGCGAGGGCCATTCACCCCTCCACTTT. Protein product: CSVSGGEGHSPLHF.

The CDR3 region has the DNA TGTGCCAGCAGCTTAAACTTGGACGAGCAGTTCTTC. Protein: CASSLNLDEQFF. The chain carries TRBV7-2 and TRBJ2-1; D is unclear. The CDR3 consists of 12 residues. Germline V gives CDR1 SGHTA, CDR2 FQGNSA. V dropped 2 bases and J dropped 10 bases, with 9 bases sitting between them.

The table lists this clonotype with a few counts. The gene calls are TRBV7-8 and TRBJ2-1, with 11 nucleotides matching TRBD2. V lost 4 bases and J lost 4; bases outside the gene matches: 3. There are 15 residues in the CDR3. Germline CDR1 and CDR2: SGHVS and FQNEAQ. CDR3 coding DNA: TGTGCCAGCAGCTCGACTAGCGGGACGTACAATGAGCAGTTCTTC. Amino acid sequence: CASSSTSGTYNEQFF.

This clonotype was recorded at least ten times. The genes are TRBV14 and TRBJ2-5; possibly TRBD1 or TRBD2 for D (7 bases each). The V end was cut by 5 bases, the J end by 5 bases, with 21 bases between. The germline V gene encodes CDR1 SGHDN and CDR2 FVKESK. The CDR3 runs to 16 residues. The CDR3 DNA sequence: TGTGCCAGCAGCAAACTCGGAGGGAGGGGACAGGAGACCCAGTACTTC. Translating it yields CASSKLGGRGQETQYF.

The chain couples TRBV4-3 to TRBJ2-1; D is unclear. Germline values: CDR1 LGHNA, CDR2 YSLEER. Between the trimmed V and J ends, which lost 0 bases and 11 bases, there was a span of 8 bases. This CDR3 is built from 12 residues. This CDR3 reads CASSQDFTKQFF. In nucleotides, the CDR3 is TGCGCCAGCAGCCAAGATTTTACTAAGCAGTTCTTC.

This clonotype came up many times. This chain links TRBV20-1 with TRBJ1-2; D unresolved. Germline V gives CDR1 DFQATT, CDR2 SNEGSKA (reference sequence). This CDR3 comprises 12 residues. V lost 5 bases to trimming and J lost 0 bases, with 7 bases between them. In DNA form, the CDR3 reads TGCAGTGCTTATGATGCTAACTATGGCTACACCTTC. Amino acid sequence: CSAYDANYGYTF.

This clonotype came up a few times. This rearrangement joins TRBV20-1 to TRBJ2-7; perhaps D is TRBD1 or TRBD2 (5 bases each). Germline V gene sequence: CDR1 DFQATT, CDR2 SNEGSKA (reference sequence). Trimming removed 6 bases at V and 3 bases at J, with 18 bases between. CDR3 length: 14 amino acids. CDR3 sequence: CSAPPGRNVYEQYF. The DNA for the CDR3 is TGCAGTGCCCCCCCGGGACGCAACGTCTACGAGCAGTACTTC.

As regards this clonotype: This may come from a read error, since a much larger clone is one base off. This chain uses TRBV3-1 with TRBJ1-2; D not certain. Trimming cost V 3 bases and J 3 bases, with 5 bases left between them. CDR1 is LGHDT, CDR2 YNNKEL, per germline (reference sequence). The CDR3 totals 12 residues. The CDR3 loop reads CASSHGDYGYTF. The CDR3 bases are TGTGCCAGCAGCCACGGGGACTATGGCTACACCTTC.